This TCR beta chain was found in a study of blood T cell repertoires in COVID-19. Study background: Sites in the United States, Italy and Spain provided acute and convalescent COVID-19 samples. T cells, B-cell-depleted T cells, or PBMCs provided the cDNA or gDNA that served as material.

Original processing methods: For nucleated cells, counts were estimated from reference gene primer amplification. Method: immunoSEQ multiplex PCR; TCRdb's copy keeps in-frame clones and lacks some. For V, J and clone size, that table is used; D and trimming come from the DNA. This table has tens of thousands of clones, under 90% appearing once. V gave up 3 bases and J gave up 8 bases, with 11 bases separating them. There are 13 residues in the CDR3. Germline V CDR1 and CDR2: LNHDA, SQIVND (reference sequence). A Seattle source enrolled patients during active infection and followed them longitudinally.

The source of this sequence is a man aged 60-69 years with COVID-19, enrolled during active disease. The sequenced sample was peripheral blood. This chain joins TRBV19 and TRBJ1-5; D is unresolved. This CDR3 reads CASSIGRPEPQHF. The DNA of the CDR3 is TGTGCCAGTAGTATCGGCAGGCCAGAGCCCCAGCATTTT.